This TCR beta chain stems from a study of human T cells and chemical hapten exposure. Findings and limits, study-wide: DPC sensitization did not alter TCRs above 1 in 1000 frequency. Donors had alopecia, so their immune response may differ from healthy people's.

Described time point: patch test 1, 2 weeks after DPC sensitization. Treatment defined: therapeutic diphenylcyclopropenone sensitization with weekly scalp DPC. Looked up from germline, CDR1 is SGHNT and CDR2 is YYREEE (reference sequence). Trimming at V came to 6 bases and at J to 4 bases, leaving 9 bases not matched to a gene. CDR3 length equals 14 residues. For this clonotype: Antigen unknown.

One entry per CDR3 protein, called by TCRdb with MiXCR from the RACE reads. The repertoire includes 350,000 or so distinct CDR3 sequences, under 8% of them detected once, and less than 10% sits in the top ten. Sequencing was performed on whole blood, taken in connection with sensitization to the hapten diphenylcyclopropenone (DPC). The chain combines TRBV5-4 with TRBJ1-1; 7 bases match TRBD1. The clonotype was recovered from a woman aged 18-29 years with alopecia areata. Some clones in this sample may be carry-over from other donors' samples. CDR3 sequence reads: CASTTSGGFTEAFF. In nucleotides, the CDR3 is TGTGCCAGCACCACTTCAGGGGGATTCACTGAAGCTTTCTTT.